Given below is one T cell receptor beta chain in context. The antigen is unknown. Trimming took off 6 bases at V and 2 bases at J, with 7 bases between the two ends. CDR3 length: 12 residues. The V gene's germline CDR1 is LGHNT and CDR2 FRNRAP. These data originate in a study of Ad26.COV2.S vaccination and SARS-CoV-2 variants. Study results and limitations: Spike-specific TCR breadth ran higher among vaccine recipients than placebo recipients.

The repertoire was sequenced with immunoSEQ multiplex PCR; TCRdb's copy has only in-frame clones and lacks some. The sample contains around 400,000 clones, around 90% of which appear only once. As to treatment: around 19 received Ad26.COV2.S at low or high dose, single or two shots; about 5 received placebo; per-sample allocation not given. Repertoires come from day 63 after the first vaccine or placebo injection. This rearrangement joins TRBV12-5 to TRBJ1-1, with D uncertain. This TCR was recovered from a person between 18 and 59 years old who received the Ad26.COV2.S COVID-19 vaccine or a placebo. Sequencing used peripheral blood, obtained in a trial of Ad26.COV2.S vaccine versus placebo. CDR3 residues: CASGYDNTEAFF. The CDR3 nucleotides are TGTGCTAGTGGATACGATAACACTGAAGCTTTCTTT. Using reference TRBV12-5 and TRBJ1-1 for the parts outside the CDR3, the full variable domain is DARVTQTPRHKVTEMGQEVTMRCQPILGHNTVFWYRQTMMQGLELLAYFRNRAPLDDSGMPKDRFSAEMPDATLATLKIQPSEPRDSAVYFCASGYDNTEAFFGQGTRLTVV.